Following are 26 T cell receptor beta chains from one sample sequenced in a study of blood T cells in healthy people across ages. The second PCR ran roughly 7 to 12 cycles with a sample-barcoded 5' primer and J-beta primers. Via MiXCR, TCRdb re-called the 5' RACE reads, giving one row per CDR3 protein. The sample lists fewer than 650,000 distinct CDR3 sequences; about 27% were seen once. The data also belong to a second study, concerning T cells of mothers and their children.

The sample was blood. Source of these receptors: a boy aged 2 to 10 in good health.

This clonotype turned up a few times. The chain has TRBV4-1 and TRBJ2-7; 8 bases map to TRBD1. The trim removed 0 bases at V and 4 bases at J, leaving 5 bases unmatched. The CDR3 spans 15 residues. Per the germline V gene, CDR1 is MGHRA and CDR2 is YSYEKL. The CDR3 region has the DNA TGCGCCAGCAGCCAAGATCCGCAGGGGGCTTACGAGCAGTACTTC. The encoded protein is CASSQDPQGAYEQYF.

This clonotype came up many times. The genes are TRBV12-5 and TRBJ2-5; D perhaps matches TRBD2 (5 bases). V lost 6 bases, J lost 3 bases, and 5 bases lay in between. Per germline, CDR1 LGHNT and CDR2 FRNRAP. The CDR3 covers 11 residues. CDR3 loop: CASGREETQYF. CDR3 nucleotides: TGTGCTAGTGGGAGGGAAGAGACCCAGTACTTC. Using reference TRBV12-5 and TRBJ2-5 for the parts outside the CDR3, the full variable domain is DARVTQTPRHKVTEMGQEVTMRCQPILGHNTVFWYRQTMMQGLELLAYFRNRAPLDDSGMPKDRFSAEMPDATLATLKIQPSEPRDSAVYFCASGREETQYFGPGTRLLVL.

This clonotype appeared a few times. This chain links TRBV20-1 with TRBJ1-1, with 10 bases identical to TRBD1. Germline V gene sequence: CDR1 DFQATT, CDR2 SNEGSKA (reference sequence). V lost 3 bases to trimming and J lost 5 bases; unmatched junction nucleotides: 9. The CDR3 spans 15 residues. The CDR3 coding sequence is TGCAGTGCTAGGACAACCGGGACAGGGGTAACTGAAGCTTTCTTT. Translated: CSARTTGTGVTEAFF.

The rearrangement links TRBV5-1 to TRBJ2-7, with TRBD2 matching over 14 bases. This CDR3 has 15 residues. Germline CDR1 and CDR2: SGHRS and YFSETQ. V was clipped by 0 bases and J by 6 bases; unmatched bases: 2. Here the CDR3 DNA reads TGCGCCAGCAGCTTGGGGACTAGCGGGAGGAGCGAGCAGTACTTC. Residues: CASSLGTSGRSEQYF.

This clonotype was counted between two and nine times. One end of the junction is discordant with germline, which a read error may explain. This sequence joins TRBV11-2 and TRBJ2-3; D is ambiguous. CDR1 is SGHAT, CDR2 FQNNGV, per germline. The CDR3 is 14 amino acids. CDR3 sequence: CASSLGPVGDTQYF. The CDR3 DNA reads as TGTGCCAGCAGCTTAGGGCCAGTCGGAGATACGCAATATTTT.

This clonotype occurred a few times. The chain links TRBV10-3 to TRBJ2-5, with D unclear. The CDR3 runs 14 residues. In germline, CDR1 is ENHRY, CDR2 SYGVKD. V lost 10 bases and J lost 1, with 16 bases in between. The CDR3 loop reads CATGLRRSQETQYF. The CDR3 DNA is TGTGCCACGGGTCTGCGACGATCCCAAGAGACCCAGTACTTC.

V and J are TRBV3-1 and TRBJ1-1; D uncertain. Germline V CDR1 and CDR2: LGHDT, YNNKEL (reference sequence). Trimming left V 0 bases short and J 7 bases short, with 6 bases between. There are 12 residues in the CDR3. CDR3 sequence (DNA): TGTGCCAGCAGCCAAGAAGGAGGTGAAGCTTTCTTT. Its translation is CASSQEGGEAFF.

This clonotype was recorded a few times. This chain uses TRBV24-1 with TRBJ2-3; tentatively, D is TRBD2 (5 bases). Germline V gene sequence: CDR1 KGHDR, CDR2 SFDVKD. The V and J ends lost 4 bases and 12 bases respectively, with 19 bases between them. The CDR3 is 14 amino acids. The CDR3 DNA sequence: TGTGCCACCAGTGAGCGGGCCCCGTCGGGTATACAGTATTTT. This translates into CATSERAPSGIQYF.

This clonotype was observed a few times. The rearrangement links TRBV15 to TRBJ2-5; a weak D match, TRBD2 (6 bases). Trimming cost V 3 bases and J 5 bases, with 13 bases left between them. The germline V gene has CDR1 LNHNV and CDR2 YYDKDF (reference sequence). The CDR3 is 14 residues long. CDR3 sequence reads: CATSRLLAQETQYF. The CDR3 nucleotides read TGTGCCACCAGCAGGTTACTAGCCCAGGAGACCCAGTACTTC.

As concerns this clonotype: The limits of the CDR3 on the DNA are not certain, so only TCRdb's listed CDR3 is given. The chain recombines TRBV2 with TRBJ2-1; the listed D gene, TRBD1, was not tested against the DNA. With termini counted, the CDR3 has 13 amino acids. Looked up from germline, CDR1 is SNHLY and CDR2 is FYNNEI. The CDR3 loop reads CASVGQGAPGRFF.

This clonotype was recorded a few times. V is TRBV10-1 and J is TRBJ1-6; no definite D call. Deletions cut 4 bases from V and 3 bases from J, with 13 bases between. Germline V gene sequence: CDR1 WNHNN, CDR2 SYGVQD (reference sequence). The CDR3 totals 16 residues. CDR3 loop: CASSGNGQLYNSPLHF. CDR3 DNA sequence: TGCGCCAGCAGTGGTAACGGGCAGCTCTATAATTCACCCCTCCACTTT.

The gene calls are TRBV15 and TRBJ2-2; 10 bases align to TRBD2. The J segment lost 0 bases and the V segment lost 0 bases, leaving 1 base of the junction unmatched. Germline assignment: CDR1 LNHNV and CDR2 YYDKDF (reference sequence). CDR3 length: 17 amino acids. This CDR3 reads CATSRESGGANTGELFF. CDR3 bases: TGTGCCACCAGCAGAGAGAGCGGGGGGGCGAACACCGGGGAGCTGTTTTTT. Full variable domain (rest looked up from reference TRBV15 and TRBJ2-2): DAMVIQNPRYQVTQFGKPVTLSCSQTLNHNVMYWYQQKSSQAPKLLFHYYDKDFNNEADTPDNFQSRRPNTSFCFLDIRSPGLGDTAMYLCATSRESGGANTGELFFGEGSRLTVL.

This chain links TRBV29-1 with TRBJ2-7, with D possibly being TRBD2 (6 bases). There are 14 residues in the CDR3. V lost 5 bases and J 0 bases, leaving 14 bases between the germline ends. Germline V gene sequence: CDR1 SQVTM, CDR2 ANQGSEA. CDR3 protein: CSVRSAGSSYEQYF. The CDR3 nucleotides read TGCAGCGTTCGGTCTGCGGGGAGCTCCTACGAGCAGTACTTC.

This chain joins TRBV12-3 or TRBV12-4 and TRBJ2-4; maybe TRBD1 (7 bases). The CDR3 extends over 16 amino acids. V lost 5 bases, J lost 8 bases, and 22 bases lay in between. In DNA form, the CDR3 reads TGTGCCAGCAGTCCAAACAGGGGCGGGACCAGCGACATTCAGTACTTC. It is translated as CASSPNRGGTSDIQYF.

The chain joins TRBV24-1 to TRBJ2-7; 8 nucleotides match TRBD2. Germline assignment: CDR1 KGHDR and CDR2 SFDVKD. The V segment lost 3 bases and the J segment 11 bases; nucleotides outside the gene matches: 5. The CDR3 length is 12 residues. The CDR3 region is CATSDPTGREYF. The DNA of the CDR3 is TGTGCCACCAGTGATCCGACCGGGAGGGAGTACTTC.

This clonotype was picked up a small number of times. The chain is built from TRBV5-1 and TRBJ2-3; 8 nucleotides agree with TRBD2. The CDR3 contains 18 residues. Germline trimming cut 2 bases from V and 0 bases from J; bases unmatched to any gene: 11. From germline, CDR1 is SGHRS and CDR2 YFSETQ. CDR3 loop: CASSFGERPSGSTDTQYF. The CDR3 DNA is TGCGCCAGCAGCTTTGGGGAGAGGCCTAGCGGGAGCACAGATACGCAGTATTTT.

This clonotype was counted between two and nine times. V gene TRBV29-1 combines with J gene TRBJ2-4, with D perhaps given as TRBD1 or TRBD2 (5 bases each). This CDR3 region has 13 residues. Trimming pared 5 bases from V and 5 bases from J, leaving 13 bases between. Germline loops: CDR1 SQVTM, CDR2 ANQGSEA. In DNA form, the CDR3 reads TGCAGCGTTCGAGGGGATGGGGAAAACATTCAGTACTTC. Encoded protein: CSVRGDGENIQYF.

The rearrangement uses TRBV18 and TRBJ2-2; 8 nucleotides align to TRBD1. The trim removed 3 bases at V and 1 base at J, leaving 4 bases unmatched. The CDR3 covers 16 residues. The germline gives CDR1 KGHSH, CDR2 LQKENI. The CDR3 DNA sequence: TGTGCCAGCTCACCCGGGACAGGACAGAACACCGGGGAGCTGTTTTTT. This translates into CASSPGTGQNTGELFF. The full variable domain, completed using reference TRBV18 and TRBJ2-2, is NAGVMQNPRHLVRRRGQEARLRCSPMKGHSHVYWYRQLPEEGLKFMVYLQKENIIDESGMPKERFSAEFPKEGPSILRIQQVVRGDSAAYFCASSPGTGQNTGELFFGEGSRLTVL.

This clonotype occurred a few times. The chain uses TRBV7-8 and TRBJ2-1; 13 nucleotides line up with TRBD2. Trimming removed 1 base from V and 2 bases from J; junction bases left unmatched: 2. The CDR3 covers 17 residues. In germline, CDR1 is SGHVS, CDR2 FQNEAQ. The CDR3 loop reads CASSLDGTSGTYNEQFF. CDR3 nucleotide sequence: TGTGCCAGCAGCTTAGACGGGACTAGCGGGACCTACAATGAGCAGTTCTTC.

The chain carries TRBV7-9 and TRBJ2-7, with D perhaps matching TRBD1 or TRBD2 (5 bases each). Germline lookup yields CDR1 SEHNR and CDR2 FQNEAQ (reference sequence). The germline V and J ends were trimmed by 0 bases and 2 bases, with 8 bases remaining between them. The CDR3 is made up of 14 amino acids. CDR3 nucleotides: TGTGCCAGCAGCTTAGCGGGGGTCACCTACGAGCAGTACTTC. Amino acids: CASSLAGVTYEQYF.

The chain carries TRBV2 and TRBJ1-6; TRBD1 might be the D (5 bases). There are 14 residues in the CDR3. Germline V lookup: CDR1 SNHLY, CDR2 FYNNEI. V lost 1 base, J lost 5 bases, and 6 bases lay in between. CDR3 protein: CASSEVQDNSPLHF. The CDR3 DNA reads TGTGCCAGCAGTGAAGTACAGGATAATTCACCCCTCCACTTT.

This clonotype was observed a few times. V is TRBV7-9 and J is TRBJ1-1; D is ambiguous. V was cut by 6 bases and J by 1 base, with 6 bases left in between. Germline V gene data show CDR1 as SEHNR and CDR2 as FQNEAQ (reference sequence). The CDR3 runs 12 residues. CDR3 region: CASRQRNTEAFF. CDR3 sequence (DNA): TGTGCCAGCAGGCAGAGGAACACTGAAGCTTTCTTT.

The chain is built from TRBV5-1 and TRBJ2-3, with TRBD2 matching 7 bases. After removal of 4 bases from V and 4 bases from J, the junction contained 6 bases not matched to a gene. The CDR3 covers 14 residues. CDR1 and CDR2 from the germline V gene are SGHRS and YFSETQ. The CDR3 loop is CASSARLASDTQYF. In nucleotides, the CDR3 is TGCGCCAGCAGCGCGCGACTAGCATCAGATACGCAGTATTTT.

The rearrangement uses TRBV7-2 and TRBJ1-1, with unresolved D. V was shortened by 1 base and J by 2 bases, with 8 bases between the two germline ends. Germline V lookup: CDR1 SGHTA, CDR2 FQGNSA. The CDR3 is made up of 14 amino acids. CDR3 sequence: CASSLVSENTEAFF. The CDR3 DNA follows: TGTGCCAGCAGCTTAGTTAGCGAAAACACTGAAGCTTTCTTT.

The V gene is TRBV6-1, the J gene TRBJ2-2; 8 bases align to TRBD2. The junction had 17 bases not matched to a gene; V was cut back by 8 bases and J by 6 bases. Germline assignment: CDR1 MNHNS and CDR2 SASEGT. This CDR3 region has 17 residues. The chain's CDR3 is CASASFESGSLSGELFF. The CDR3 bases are TGTGCCAGCGCCTCCTTCGAAAGCGGGAGTTTATCCGGGGAGCTGTTTTTT.

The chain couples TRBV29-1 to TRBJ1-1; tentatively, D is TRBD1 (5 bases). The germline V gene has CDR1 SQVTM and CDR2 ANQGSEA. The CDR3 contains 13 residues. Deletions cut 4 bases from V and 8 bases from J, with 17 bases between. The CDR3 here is CSVVGGRNSEAFF. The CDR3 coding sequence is TGCAGCGTTGTCGGGGGACGAAACTCCGAAGCTTTCTTT. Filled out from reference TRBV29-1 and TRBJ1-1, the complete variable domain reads SAVISQKPSRDICQRGTSLTIQCQVDSQVTMMFWYRQQPGQSLTLIATANQGSEATYESGFVIDKFPISRPNLTFSTLTVSNMSPEDSSIYLCSVVGGRNSEAFFGQGTRLTVV.